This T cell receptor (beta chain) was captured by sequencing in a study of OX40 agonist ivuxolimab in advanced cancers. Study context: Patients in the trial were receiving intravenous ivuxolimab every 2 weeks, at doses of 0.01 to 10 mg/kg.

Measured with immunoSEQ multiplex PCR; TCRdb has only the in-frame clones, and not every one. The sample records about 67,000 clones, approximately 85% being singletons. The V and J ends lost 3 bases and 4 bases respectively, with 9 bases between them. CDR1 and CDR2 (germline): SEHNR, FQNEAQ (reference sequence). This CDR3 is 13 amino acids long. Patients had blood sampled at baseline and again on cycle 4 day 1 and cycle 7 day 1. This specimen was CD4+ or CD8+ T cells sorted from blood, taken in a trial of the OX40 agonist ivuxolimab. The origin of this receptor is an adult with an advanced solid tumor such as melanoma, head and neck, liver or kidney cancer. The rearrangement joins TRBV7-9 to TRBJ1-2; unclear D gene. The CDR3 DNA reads TGTGCCAGCAGCTTCGACAATGGCTATGGCTACACCTTC. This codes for CASSFDNGYGYTF.